These 29 T cell receptor beta chains were sequenced from one sample in a study of vaccination and CD4 T cells after COVID-19. Which antigens these TCRs recognize remains unknown. The Oncomine TCR Beta short-read assay sequenced DNA from cultured CD4+ T cells. TCRdb called the PCR reads again in MiXCR, with one record for every CDR3 protein. The sample includes roughly 19,000 distinct CDR3 sequences, roughly half of them seen just once. Treatment described: approximately 9-day PBMC culture with coronavirus spike peptide pools or control peptides (ViraFEST assay). The source material was CD4+ T cells from blood, cultured in vitro, sampled after SARS-CoV-2 vaccination. The receptors were gathered from a human donor who had recovered from COVID-19.

In its sample, this clonotype was seen a few times. CDR3 amino acids: CASSGTALQPQHF. CDR3 DNA: TGTGCCAGCTCCGGGACAGCTCTTCAGCCCCAGCATTTT. The V call is TRBV2, the J call TRBJ1-5; TRBD1 matches 7 bases. Germline values: CDR1 SNHLY, CDR2 FYNNEI. Trimming at V came to 8 bases and at J to 6 bases, leaving 7 bases not matched to a gene. The CDR3 loop spans 13 amino acids.

V and J are TRBV27 and TRBJ1-4, with D possibly TRBD1 on 5 matching bases. Germline loops: CDR1 MNHEY, CDR2 SMNVEV (reference sequence). Trimming removed 2 bases from V and 13 bases from J, with 20 bases in between. This CDR3 is 15 amino acids long. The CDR3 DNA is TGTGCCAGCAGTTTAGTGGCAGGGAAAAGGTTAACACTGTTTTTT. Translation gives CASSLVAGKRLTLFF.

V is TRBV27 and J is TRBJ2-1; perhaps TRBD2 as D (6 bases). Germline-derived CDR1 and CDR2 are MNHEY and SMNVEV (reference sequence). The CDR3 runs to 18 residues. The V end lost 2 bases, the J end lost 2 bases, and 19 bases lay between the germline ends. CDR3 DNA: TGTGCCAGCAGTTTAGGACTAAGTGGAATAGTTACCTACAATGAGCAGTTCTTC. Encoded protein: CASSLGLSGIVTYNEQFF.

The chain has TRBV5-1 and TRBJ1-2, with a weak D call TRBD1 (6 bases). Germline CDR1 and CDR2: SGHRS and YFSETQ. The CDR3 is made up of 14 amino acids. Between the trimmed V and J ends, which lost 1 base and 2 bases, there was a span of 9 bases. Here the CDR3 DNA reads TGCGCCAGCAGCTTGAGGGGGGGGAACTATGGCTACACCTTC. This gives the protein CASSLRGGNYGYTF.

This clonotype turned up a few times. This chain joins TRBV20-1 and TRBJ1-5, with 7 nucleotides matching TRBD1. Germline V lookup: CDR1 DFQATT, CDR2 SNEGSKA (reference sequence). The CDR3 is 17 residues long. V lost 0 bases and J lost 9; bases outside the gene matches: 17. CDR3 region: CSARERTGGEDRRPQHF. CDR3 nucleotides: TGCAGTGCTAGAGAGAGGACAGGCGGCGAGGATCGGAGGCCCCAGCATTTT.

This clonotype was counted only a few times. The rearrangement uses TRBV6-1 and TRBJ1-2; TRBD1 matches 7 bases. The CDR3 has 14 residues. J was trimmed by 7 bases and V by 6 bases; bases with no gene match: 11. Germline V gene data show CDR1 as MNHNS and CDR2 as SASEGT. The CDR3 region has the DNA TGTGCCAGCAGCCGAGGTGGGACAGTAGGTGGCTACACCTTC. It yields the protein CASSRGGTVGGYTF.

The rearrangement uses TRBV20-1 and TRBJ2-1; the D call may be TRBD1 or TRBD2 (5 bases each). Trimming pared 2 bases from V and 0 bases from J, leaving 8 bases between. The CDR3 extends over 14 amino acids. The germline CDR1 and CDR2 sequences are DFQATT and SNEGSKA (reference sequence). This chain's CDR3 is CSARRGVSYNEQFF. Here the CDR3 DNA reads TGCAGTGCTAGACGAGGGGTCTCCTACAATGAGCAGTTCTTC.

This clonotype came up a few times. The chain is built from TRBV6-1 and TRBJ1-1, with D possibly matching TRBD1 (5 bases). This CDR3 contains 14 residues. V lost 6 bases and J 1 base, leaving 12 bases between the germline ends. Germline lookup yields CDR1 MNHNS and CDR2 SASEGT. The CDR3 protein is CASRLPGRNTEAFF. The CDR3 DNA reads as TGTGCCAGCAGGCTCCCGGGACGGAACACTGAAGCTTTCTTT.

The chain has TRBV12-3 or TRBV12-4 and TRBJ1-1; D unclear. The CDR3 contains 13 residues. V dropped 6 bases and J dropped 1 base, with 9 bases sitting between them. The CDR3 coding sequence is TGTGCCAGCAGGGGAACTGAGAACACTGAAGCTTTCTTT. Protein: CASRGTENTEAFF.

The chain couples TRBV20-1 to TRBJ2-7, with D unresolved. Trimming stripped 3 bases from V and 3 bases from J, with 6 bases between. The CDR3 is 11 residues long. CDR1 and CDR2 (germline): DFQATT, SNEGSKA (reference sequence). DNA for the CDR3: TGCAGTGCTAGGAAGGACTACGAGCAGTACTTC. Amino acid sequence: CSARKDYEQYF.

There are a few counts of this clonotype. The CDR3 reads CASSQVSSLGGTEAFF. CDR3 coding DNA: TGCGCCAGCAGCCAAGTCTCATCCCTGGGCGGCACTGAAGCTTTCTTT. The chain recombines TRBV4-3 with TRBJ1-1; D is undetermined. Germline-derived CDR1 and CDR2 are LGHNA and YSLEER. This CDR3 contains 16 residues. The germline V and J ends were trimmed by 1 base and 4 bases, with 16 bases remaining between them.

The gene calls are TRBV10-3 and TRBJ1-5, with D hard to call. Trimming left V 0 bases short and J 8 bases short, with 11 bases between. This CDR3 contains 14 residues. CDR1 ENHRY and CDR2 SYGVKD come from the germline V gene. The DNA for the CDR3 is TGTGCCATCAGTGAGTCTGGGCCCGGGGAGCCCCAGCATTTT. Protein sequence: CAISESGPGEPQHF.

The chain links TRBV7-2 to TRBJ2-5; 8 bases match TRBD2. The CDR3 contains 16 residues. CDR1 and CDR2 from the germline V gene are SGHTA and FQGNSA. Germline trimming cut 5 bases from V and 5 bases from J; bases unmatched to any gene: 13. CDR3 residues: CASSPLAGRTPETQYF. The CDR3 DNA follows: TGTGCCAGCAGCCCTCTAGCGGGTCGTACCCCGGAGACCCAGTACTTC.

V usage is TRBV11-3 and J usage is TRBJ2-7; 8 positions match TRBD1. J gave up 1 base and V 5 bases, and 7 bases lay outside the gene matches. Germline V gives CDR1 SGHNT, CDR2 YENEEA. The CDR3 length is 15 residues. The CDR3 sequence is CASSTSRQGSYEQYF. CDR3 in DNA: TGTGCCAGCAGCACCTCGAGACAGGGGTCCTACGAGCAGTACTTC.

This clonotype was found a few times. The V and J genes are TRBV2 and TRBJ2-5; D uncertain. This CDR3 region has 13 residues. Trimming took off 2 bases at V and 4 bases at J, with 8 bases between the two ends. Germline loops: CDR1 SNHLY, CDR2 FYNNEI. The CDR3 DNA follows: TGTGCCAGCAGTGAAAGGAGAGGAGAGACCCAGTACTTC. This codes for CASSERRGETQYF.

The chain has TRBV12-3 or TRBV12-4 and TRBJ2-7; D ambiguous. V was pared by 1 base and J by 2 bases, with 3 bases between. The CDR3 is made up of 12 amino acids. CDR3 sequence reads: CASSLGTYEQYF. CDR3 nucleotides: TGTGCCAGCAGTTTAGGGACCTACGAGCAGTACTTC.

The chain joins TRBV6-1 to TRBJ1-1, with 10 bases aligning to TRBD1. This CDR3 is 16 amino acids long. V shed 6 bases and J 1 base; nucleotides not matched to a gene: 8. Germline assignment: CDR1 MNHNS and CDR2 SASEGT. CDR3 sequence (DNA): TGTGCCAGCAGCTCCGGGACAGGGGTAAGGAACACTGAAGCTTTCTTT. Amino acids: CASSSGTGVRNTEAFF.

The chain carries TRBV11-2 and TRBJ1-3; a possible D gene is TRBD1 (6 bases). This CDR3 comprises 15 residues. Trimming shortened V by 6 bases and J by 6 bases, and 18 bases separated the two germline ends. Germline CDR1 reads SGHAT; CDR2 reads FQNNGV. The CDR3 spells CASSIGPDRLNTIYF. The DNA for the CDR3 is TGTGCCAGCAGTATCGGGCCCGACAGGCTAAACACCATATATTTT. Based on the CDR3 plus reference TRBV11-2 and TRBJ1-3, the full variable domain is EAGVAQSPRYKIIEKRQSVAFWCNPISGHATLYWYQQILGQGPKLLIQFQNNGVVDDSQLPKDRFSAERLKGVDSTLKIQPAKLEDSAVYLCASSIGPDRLNTIYFGEGSWLTVV.

This chain links TRBV7-8 with TRBJ2-7; TRBD2 matches 9 bases. Germline CDR1 reads SGHVS; CDR2 reads FQNEAQ. Trimming took 6 bases from V and 4 from J; bases not matched to a gene: 4. The CDR3 covers 13 residues. CDR3 bases: TGTGCCAGCAGTAGAGGACTAGCGTACGAGCAGTACTTC. Translating gives CASSRGLAYEQYF.

The chain has TRBV6-1 and TRBJ2-1; D uncertain. Germline V gene lookup returns CDR1 MNHNS and CDR2 SASEGT. V shed 10 bases and J shed 6 bases, with 19 bases lying between them. The CDR3 extends over 14 amino acids. The DNA of the CDR3 is TGTGCCACCGCGCCTGACTTCTGGCGCAATGAGCAGTTCTTC. Its protein is CATAPDFWRNEQFF.

This clonotype was counted between two and nine times. The V and J genes are TRBV20-1 and TRBJ2-3, with TRBD2 matching 8 bases. Germline V gives CDR1 DFQATT, CDR2 SNEGSKA (reference sequence). The CDR3 is made up of 18 amino acids. The DNA for the CDR3 is TGCAGCTGGGAAAGCGGGAGAATGTTGATGGGGGACACAGATACGCAGTATTTT. It is translated as CSWESGRMLMGDTDTQYF.

This clonotype is a singleton in its sample. The chain has TRBV12-3 or TRBV12-4 and TRBJ1-6; D gene uncertain. V lost 5 bases and J lost 5, with 13 bases in between. CDR3 length: 15 amino acids. The CDR3 reads CASSPLPGHNSPLHF. DNA of the CDR3: TGTGCCAGCAGTCCCCTCCCCGGACATAATTCACCCCTCCACTTT.

The chain is built from TRBV28 and TRBJ1-4; 10 positions agree with TRBD1. The CDR3 extends over 13 amino acids. Germline lookup yields CDR1 MDHEN and CDR2 SYDVKM. Germline trimming cut 6 bases from V and 13 bases from J; bases unmatched to any gene: 8. CDR3 DNA sequence: TGTGCCAGCAGATTCCGGGACAGGGGAGGACTGTTTTTT. Its translation is CASRFRDRGGLFF.

The genes are TRBV15 and TRBJ2-2; the D call may be TRBD1 or TRBD2 (5 bases each). V was clipped by 0 bases and J by 7 bases, with 12 bases between them. The CDR3 is made up of 15 amino acids. Germline-derived CDR1 and CDR2 are LNHNV and YYDKDF (reference sequence). CDR3 in amino acids: CATSRDIRGSGELFF. CDR3 sequence (DNA): TGTGCCACCAGCAGAGACATTCGGGGCAGCGGGGAGCTGTTTTTT.

The V and J genes are TRBV21-1 and TRBJ1-1; whether TRBD1, the table's D call, matches the DNA was not checked. TRBV21-1 corresponds to a pseudogene. This CDR3 is built from 16 residues. This chain's CDR3 is CATCEEAGPGETEAFF. The CDR3 DNA is TGTGCCACCTGCGAGGAAGCAGGCCCCGGGGAGACTGAAGCTTTCTTT.

The chain couples TRBV27 to TRBJ1-1; D ambiguous. Germline assignment: CDR1 MNHEY and CDR2 SMNVEV (reference sequence). The CDR3 loop spans 14 amino acids. Trimming stripped 2 bases from V and 1 base from J, with 8 bases between. The CDR3 nucleotides are TGTGCCAGCAGTTTAAGGCCGACGAACACTGAAGCTTTCTTT. Translating it yields CASSLRPTNTEAFF.

The chain couples TRBV14 to TRBJ1-2; D is ambiguous. CDR1 and CDR2 from the germline V gene are SGHDN and FVKESK. V lost 1 base and J 6 bases, leaving 9 bases between the germline ends. This CDR3 contains 13 residues. The CDR3 sequence is CASSQGAGNGYTF. The CDR3 DNA follows: TGTGCCAGCAGCCAAGGGGCGGGAAATGGCTACACCTTC.

The V and J genes are TRBV29-1 and TRBJ1-1, with D tentatively TRBD1 (6 bases). This CDR3 region has 14 residues. The V and J ends lost 5 bases and 5 bases respectively, with 18 bases between them. Germline lookup yields CDR1 SQVTM and CDR2 ANQGSEA. The CDR3 is CSVNHGGRVTEAFF. For the CDR3, the DNA is TGCAGCGTTAACCACGGGGGGCGGGTGACTGAAGCTTTCTTT.

This clonotype was counted once. This chain connects TRBV21-1 to TRBJ2-7. TRBV21-1 is deemed a pseudogene. The CDR3 is 13 residues long. In DNA, the CDR3 is TGTGCCAGCAGCAAAAAGTACTCCTACGAGCAGTACTTC. It specifies CASSKKYSYEQYF.